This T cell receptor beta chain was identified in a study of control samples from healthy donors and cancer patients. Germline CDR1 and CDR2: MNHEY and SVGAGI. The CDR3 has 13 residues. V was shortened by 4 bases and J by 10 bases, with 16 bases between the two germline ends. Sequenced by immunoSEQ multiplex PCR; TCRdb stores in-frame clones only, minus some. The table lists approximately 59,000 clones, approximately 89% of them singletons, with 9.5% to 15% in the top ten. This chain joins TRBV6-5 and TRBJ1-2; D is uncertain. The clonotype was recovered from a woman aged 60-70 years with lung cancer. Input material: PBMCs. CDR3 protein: CASSLIGKGDYTF. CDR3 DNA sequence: TGTGCCAGCAGTTTAATCGGGAAAGGTGACTACACCTTC.